The rows below give T cell receptor beta chains drawn from one sample of a study of beta chain features in type 1 diabetes. Profiling relied on immunoSEQ multiplex PCR, and the TCRdb table lists in-frame clones only, not all of them. The repertoire holds roughly 150,000 clones, 6.5% to 9.5% seen once, with approximately 0.85% in the top ten. The specimen sequenced was central memory CD4+ T cells from blood. These receptors came from a middle-aged woman with type 1 diabetes. Each CDR3 is given with its conserved first and last residue.

J: TRBJ2-5; V: TRBV28; CDR3: CASSLSEGGRTQYF
J: TRBJ2-3; V: TRBV28; CDR3: CASRRGKADTQYF
J: TRBJ2-7; V: TRBV20-1; CDR3: CSARDQDEQYF
J: TRBJ2-7; V: TRBV7-2; CDR3: CASSRDRGGYEQYF
J: TRBJ1-2; V: TRBV14; CDR3: CASSQQVLGGYTF
J: TRBJ2-1; V: TRBV5-4; CDR3: CASSLRDRRNEQFF
J: TRBJ2-1; V: TRBV7-9; CDR3: CASSSRGSSYNEQFF
J: TRBJ1-6; V: TRBV27; CDR3: CASSRGSGRTNSPLHF
J: TRBJ1-2; V: TRBV14; CDR3: CASSPLKGQGGGYTF
J: TRBJ2-5; V: TRBV4-2; CDR3: CASSQAGGPGGETQYF
J: TRBJ1-5; V: TRBV30; CDR3: CAWSVQQFSGNQPQHF
J: TRBJ2-1; V: TRBV19; CDR3: CASSIGGDNYNEQFF
J: TRBJ2-1; V: TRBV6-6; CDR3: CASKRERKSYNEQFF
J: TRBJ1-5; V: TRBV5-6; CDR3: CASSPTPGAGQPQHF
J: TRBJ2-5; V: TRBV29-1; CDR3: CSVGTSLETQYF
J: TRBJ2-1; V: TRBV4-3; CDR3: CASSQGPLNNEQFF
J: TRBJ2-1; V: TRBV9; CDR3: CASSVQGSNEQFF
J: TRBJ1-5; V: TRBV5-1; CDR3: CASSLGQHQPQHF
J: TRBJ1-5; V: TRBV5-1; CDR3: CASSQGTGNQPQHF
J: TRBJ1-2; V: TRBV28; CDR3: CASTRDREYGYTF
J: TRBJ2-7; V: TRBV2; CDR3: CASRDDRGLSTGQYF
J: TRBJ1-4; V: TRBV7-2; CDR3: CASSPPRETGLFF
J: TRBJ1-1; V: TRBV29-1; CDR3: CSARQGSMGTEAFF
J: TRBJ2-5; V: TRBV28; CDR3: CASSLGSLQETQYF
J: TRBJ2-4; V: TRBV9; CDR3: CASSPRGRENIQYF
J: TRBJ2-1; V: TRBV7-9; CDR3: CASSLRAGGWHNEQFF
J: TRBJ1-2; V: TRBV4-2; CDR3: CASSQATSGVTYGYTF
J: TRBJ1-4; V: TRBV4-2; CDR3: CASSLSTDNEKLFF
J: TRBJ1-4; V: TRBV29-1; CDR3: CSVSLQYIEKLFF
J: TRBJ1-2; V: TRBV27; CDR3: CASSRQGSDYGYTF
J: TRBJ1-2; V: TRBV29-1; CDR3: CSVGAQQGWNYGYTF
J: TRBJ2-1; V: TRBV9; CDR3: CASSVGTSGYNEQFF
J: TRBJ2-7; V: TRBV6-6; CDR3: CASSGGQGSSYEQYF
J: TRBJ1-5; V: TRBV6-6; CDR3: CASRNLGQHNQPQHF
J: TRBJ1-2; V: TRBV29-1; CDR3: CSVQDIYGYTF
J: TRBJ1-2; V: TRBV14; CDR3: CASSQQDRGYYGYTF
J: TRBJ2-7; V: TRBV15; CDR3: CATSRGASGAYEQYF
J: TRBJ1-1; V: TRBV5-4; CDR3: CASTLRGLTEAFF
J: TRBJ2-1; V: TRBV9; CDR3: CASSDSNEQFF
J: TRBJ1-2; V: TRBV10-3; CDR3: CAISPDTSGYTF
J: TRBJ2-1; V: TRBV5-4; CDR3: CASSATSQEGNEQFF
J: TRBJ2-2; V: TRBV19; CDR3: CASSMSQGRGTGELFF
J: TRBJ1-3; V: TRBV29-1; CDR3: CSVQGIIGNTIYF
J: TRBJ1-4; V: TRBV5-5; CDR3: CASSLQATNEKLFF
J: TRBJ2-1; V: TRBV13; CDR3: CASSRDRGPSDEQFF
J: TRBJ1-5; V: TRBV28; CDR3: CASSLDREGGRPQHF
J: TRBJ1-2; V: TRBV27; CDR3: CASSSSGGGVYGYTF
J: TRBJ2-5; V: TRBV9; CDR3: CASSVGDTAGTQYF